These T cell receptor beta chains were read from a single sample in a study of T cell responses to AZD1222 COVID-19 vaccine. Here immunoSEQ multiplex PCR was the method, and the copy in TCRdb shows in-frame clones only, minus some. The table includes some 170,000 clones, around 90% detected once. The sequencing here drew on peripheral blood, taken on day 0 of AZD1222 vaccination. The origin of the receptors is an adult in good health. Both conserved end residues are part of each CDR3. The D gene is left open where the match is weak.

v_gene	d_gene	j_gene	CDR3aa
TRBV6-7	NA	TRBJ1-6	CASSYSRAYNSPLHF
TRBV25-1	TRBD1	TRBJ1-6	CASSGTGYNSPLHF
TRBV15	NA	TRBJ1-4	CATSSLGGGPPENEKLFF
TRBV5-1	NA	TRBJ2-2	CASTITNTGELFF
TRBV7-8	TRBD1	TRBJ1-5	CASSLGQGMMGNQPQHF
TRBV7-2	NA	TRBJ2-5	CASSQTSPGMETQYF
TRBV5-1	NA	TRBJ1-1	CASSLEKGDAFF
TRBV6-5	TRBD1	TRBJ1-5	CASSRTGLGNQPQHF
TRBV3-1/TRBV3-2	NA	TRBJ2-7	CASSQGRDQYEQYF
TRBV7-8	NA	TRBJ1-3	CASEGTGNTIYF
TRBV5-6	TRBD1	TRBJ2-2	CASSLYRGRETGELFF
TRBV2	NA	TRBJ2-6	CASSEQEPSGANVLTF
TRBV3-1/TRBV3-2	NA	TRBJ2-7	CASSQGSLGEQYF
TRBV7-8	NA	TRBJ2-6	CASSHSGANVLTF
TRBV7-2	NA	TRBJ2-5	CASSLESGFRETQYF
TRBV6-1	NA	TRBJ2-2	CASSEWTGGELFF
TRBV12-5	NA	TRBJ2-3	CASGLSNRGTDTQYF
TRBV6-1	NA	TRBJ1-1	CASSVHGRERNTEAFF
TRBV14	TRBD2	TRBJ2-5	CASSQGLLAGSQETQYF
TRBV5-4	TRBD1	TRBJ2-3	CASSLGGGTGATDTQYF
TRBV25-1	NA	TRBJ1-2	CASSETGGYTF
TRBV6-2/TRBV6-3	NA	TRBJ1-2	CASSYSTYGYTF
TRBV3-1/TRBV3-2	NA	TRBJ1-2	CASSQEGGLVYGYTF
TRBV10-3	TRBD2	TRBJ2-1	CAISETGSGGPNEQFF
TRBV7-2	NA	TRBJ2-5	CASSSTSRETQYF
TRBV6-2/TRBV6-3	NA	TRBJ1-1	CASSYSGQMNTEAFF
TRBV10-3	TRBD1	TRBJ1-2	CASTVTGNGYTF
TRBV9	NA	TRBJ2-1	CASSQEDYGSYNEQFF
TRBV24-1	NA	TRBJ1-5	CATSETRTAPQHF
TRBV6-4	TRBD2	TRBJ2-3	CASSDSSGGTDTQYF
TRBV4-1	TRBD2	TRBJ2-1	CASSHVGLAGSTSYNEQFF
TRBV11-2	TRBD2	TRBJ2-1	CASSLGLAGVGNEQFF
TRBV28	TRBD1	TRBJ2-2	CASSLDGQGNTGELFF
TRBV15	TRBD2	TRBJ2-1	CATSRRETYNEQFF
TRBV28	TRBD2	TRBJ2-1	CASGRGGTYNEQFF
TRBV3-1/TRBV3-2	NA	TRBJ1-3	CASSQGPGSSGNTIYF
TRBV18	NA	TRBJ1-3	CASSVGPGNTIYF
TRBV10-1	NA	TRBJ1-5	CASSVGGDQPQHF
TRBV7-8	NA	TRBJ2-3	CASSLARMIDTQYF
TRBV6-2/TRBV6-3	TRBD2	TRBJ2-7	CASSYLSGRNSYEQYF
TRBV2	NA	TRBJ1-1	CASNSGNGRNTEAFF
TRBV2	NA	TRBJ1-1	CASSLTVEAFF
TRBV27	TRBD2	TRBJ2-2	CASTLGPGRANTGELFF
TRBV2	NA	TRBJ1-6	CASSQLGAGSPLHF
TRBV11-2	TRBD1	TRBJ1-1	CASRLSGTGISEAFF